The 24 T cell receptor beta chains below all came from one sample that was sequenced in a study of cytomegalovirus exposure and HLA in healthy donors. Some clones are missing from TCRdb's copy, which holds only in-frame ones; the method was immunoSEQ multiplex PCR. This sample yields more than 150,000 clones, of which roughly four fifths are seen a single time; approximately 3% belongs to the top ten. Sequencing was carried out using PBMCs. The receptors here all came from a woman aged 18-29 years in good health and CMV-seropositive.

The rearrangement links TRBV29-1 to TRBJ2-1; TRBD2 is a possible D gene (7 bases). Trimming took off 5 bases at V and 3 bases at J, with 14 bases between the two ends. The CDR3 is 14 residues long. Germline V gene lookup returns CDR1 SQVTM and CDR2 ANQGSEA. The CDR3 region is CSVLKGEGYNEQFF. In nucleotides, the CDR3 is TGCAGCGTTCTGAAGGGGGAGGGCTACAATGAGCAGTTCTTC.

The rearrangement links TRBV29-1 to TRBJ2-5; 8 positions agree with TRBD2. V trimming: 6 bases; J trimming: 2 bases; junction bases outside the gene matches: 11. Germline V lookup: CDR1 SQVTM, CDR2 ANQGSEA. This CDR3 region has 15 residues. In DNA, the CDR3 is TGCAGCGTCCCGATTGCGGGGGGCCGACAAGAGACCCAGTACTTC. Its translation is CSVPIAGGRQETQYF.

The rearrangement uses TRBV7-9 and TRBJ2-1, with 10 bases identical to TRBD2. J was trimmed by 7 bases and V by 6 bases; bases with no gene match: 9. CDR1 is SEHNR, CDR2 FQNEAQ, per germline (reference sequence). The CDR3 contains 15 residues. CDR3 sequence: CASRVAGGTDNEQFF. The CDR3 bases are TGTGCCAGCAGGGTAGCGGGGGGAACAGATAATGAGCAGTTCTTC. Filled out from reference TRBV7-9 and TRBJ2-1, the complete variable domain reads DTGVSQNPRHKITKRGQNVTFRCDPISEHNRLYWYRQTLGQGPEFLTYFQNEAQLEKSRLLSDRFSAERPKGSFSTLEIQRTEQGDSAMYLCASRVAGGTDNEQFFGPGTRLTVL.

The V call is TRBV4-2, the J call TRBJ2-1, with TRBD2 as a possible D gene (7 bases). V lost 5 bases, J lost 1 base, and 12 bases lay in between. CDR3 length equals 15 residues. Germline CDR1 LGHNA, CDR2 YNFKEQ. CDR3 sequence (DNA): TGTGCCAGCAGCGGGGGGGCCGTTTCCTACAATGAGCAGTTCTTC. Translation gives CASSGGAVSYNEQFF.

This clone was counted a single time. The rearrangement uses TRBV4-1 and TRBJ1-6; D call uncertain. CDR1 is MGHRA and CDR2 is YSYEKL in the germline V gene. The CDR3 contains 14 residues. Trimming pared 6 bases from V and 6 bases from J, leaving 12 bases between. The CDR3 nucleotides are TGCGCCAGCAGTAAGGCGGACTTTAATTCACCCCTCCACTTT. Translation gives CASSKADFNSPLHF.

V and J are TRBV5-1 and TRBJ1-6, with 7 positions matching TRBD1. J was trimmed by 14 bases and V by 0 bases; bases with no gene match: 8. This CDR3 has 14 residues. Germline CDR1 SGHRS, CDR2 YFSETQ. Written as DNA, the CDR3 is TGCGCCAGCAGCTTGGACCAGGGGGTGAGGGCCCTCCACTTT. Translated, it gives CASSLDQGVRALHF.

The gene calls are TRBV7-8 and TRBJ1-5, with 8 bases fitting TRBD1. The V gene end was trimmed by 1 base and the J gene end by 6 bases; junction bases not matched to a gene: 5. The CDR3 is 15 amino acids. The germline V gene has CDR1 SGHVS and CDR2 FQNEAQ. CDR3 DNA sequence: TGTGCCAGCAGCTTAGGGACAGGGTTTCTTCAGCCCCAGCATTTT. Its protein is CASSLGTGFLQPQHF.

CDR3 amino acids: CASSWGQYNEQFF. The CDR3 DNA is TGTGCCAGCAGCTGGGGACAGTACAATGAGCAGTTCTTC. The rearrangement uses TRBV7-9 and TRBJ2-1; TRBD1 matches 7 bases. This CDR3 has 13 amino acids. With 4 bases clipped from V and 4 bases from J, the junction kept 1 base outside the gene matches. The germline CDR1 and CDR2 sequences are SEHNR and FQNEAQ (reference sequence). Full variable domain (rest looked up from reference TRBV7-9 and TRBJ2-1): DTGVSQNPRHKITKRGQNVTFRCDPISEHNRLYWYRQTLGQGPEFLTYFQNEAQLEKSRLLSDRFSAERPKGSFSTLEIQRTEQGDSAMYLCASSWGQYNEQFFGPGTRLTVL.

V and J are TRBV7-8 and TRBJ2-7, with D possibly being TRBD1 (5 bases). This CDR3 is 16 amino acids long. Germline V CDR1 and CDR2: SGHVS, FQNEAQ. V was pared by 2 bases and J by 5 bases, with 19 bases between. CDR3: CASSLRLQQGSNEQYF. The CDR3 nucleotides are TGTGCCAGCAGCTTAAGACTCCAGCAGGGCAGTAACGAGCAGTACTTC.

The rearrangement links TRBV5-6 to TRBJ2-7; 8 bases are shared with TRBD1. The V gene end was trimmed by 6 bases and the J gene end by 2 bases; junction bases not matched to a gene: 7. The germline V gene encodes CDR1 SGHDT and CDR2 YYEEEE. There are 14 residues in the CDR3. The CDR3 DNA sequence: TGTGCCAGCAACAAATGGACAGGGCCCTACGAGCAGTACTTC. Amino acids: CASNKWTGPYEQYF.

The V gene is TRBV5-5, the J gene TRBJ2-3, with D possibly TRBD2 on 6 matching bases. Per the germline V gene, CDR1 is SGHKS and CDR2 is YYEKEE (reference sequence). Trimming pared 0 bases from V and 4 bases from J, leaving 9 bases between. The CDR3 has 14 residues. CDR3 sequence reads: CASSLEWGADTQYF. CDR3 DNA sequence: TGTGCCAGCAGCTTGGAGTGGGGGGCAGATACGCAGTATTTT. The complete variable domain, with remaining parts taken from reference TRBV5-5 and TRBJ2-3, reads DAGVTQSPTHLIKTRGQQVTLRCSPISGHKSVSWYQQVLGQGPQFIFQYYEKEERGRGNFPDRFSARQFPNYSSELNVNALLLGDSALYLCASSLEWGADTQYFGPGTRLTVL.

The chain uses TRBV11-3 and TRBJ2-1; 9 positions match TRBD2. The CDR3 consists of 13 residues. V was clipped by 6 bases and J by 8 bases; unmatched bases: 5. Per germline, CDR1 SGHNT and CDR2 YENEEA. In nucleotides, the CDR3 is TGTGCCAGCAGGGCGGGGGGGGCCGATGAGCAGTTCTTC. This codes for CASRAGGADEQFF.

The chain uses TRBV15 and TRBJ2-7, with 7 bases fitting TRBD2. CDR3 size: 17 residues. V lost 0 bases and J lost 6; bases outside the gene matches: 14. Germline V lookup: CDR1 LNHNV, CDR2 YYDKDF (reference sequence). As DNA, the CDR3 is TGTGCCACCAGCAGAGAAGCTTCGGGCGGGGGATGGGGCGAGCAGTACTTC. Amino acids: CATSREASGGGWGEQYF.

The chain links TRBV6-6 to TRBJ1-2; D is unresolved. The V gene lost 7 bases and the J gene lost 4 bases, with 22 bases spanning the gap. Germline V gene lookup returns CDR1 MNHNY and CDR2 SVGAGI (reference sequence). The CDR3 runs 16 residues. The CDR3 region has the DNA TGTGCCAGCACGTGGAGGGCCTCCGACCAAGGCTATGGCTACACCTTC. Amino acid sequence: CASTWRASDQGYGYTF.

The rearrangement uses TRBV4-3 and TRBJ2-2; tentatively, D is TRBD1 (6 bases). The V and J ends lost 4 bases and 7 bases respectively, with 22 bases between them. This CDR3 region has 17 residues. Germline V CDR1 and CDR2: LGHNA, YSLEER. The CDR3 spells CASSPGVRDNPSGELFF. Written as DNA, the CDR3 is TGCGCCAGCAGCCCTGGGGTCCGGGACAACCCTAGCGGGGAGCTGTTTTTT.

Only one count was recorded for this clone. DNA of the CDR3: TGTGCCAGCGGACAGGGGGCTACGAACACTGAAGCTTTCTTT. Protein product: CASGQGATNTEAFF. The chain joins TRBV6-1 to TRBJ1-1, with TRBD1 matching over 11 bases. The V gene end was trimmed by 8 bases and the J gene end by 1 base; junction bases not matched to a gene: 3. The CDR3 runs to 14 residues. Germline CDR1 MNHNS, CDR2 SASEGT.

The chain uses TRBV28 and TRBJ2-7, with 7 nucleotides matching TRBD1. V shed 6 bases, J shed 3 bases, and the junction held 14 bases outside the gene matches. The CDR3 has 16 amino acids. CDR1 MDHEN and CDR2 SYDVKM come from the germline V gene. The CDR3 sequence is CASSTTGVGKFYEQYF. In DNA, the CDR3 is TGTGCCAGCAGCACCACAGGGGTGGGGAAATTCTACGAGCAGTACTTC.

The gene calls are TRBV5-4 and TRBJ1-2, with 9 nucleotides matching TRBD1. The CDR3 loop spans 14 amino acids. V lost 0 bases, J lost 8 bases, and 5 bases stayed unmatched. The germline V gene has CDR1 SGHNT and CDR2 YYREEE (reference sequence). CDR3 region: CASSLEGTGRGYTF. CDR3 nucleotides: TGTGCCAGCAGCTTGGAGGGGACAGGGCGAGGCTACACCTTC. The full variable domain, with the rest looked up from reference TRBV5-4 and TRBJ1-2, is ETGVTQSPTHLIKTRGQQVTLRCSSQSGHNTVSWYQQALGQGPQFIFQYYREEENGRGNFPPRFSGLQFPNYSSELNVNALELDDSALYLCASSLEGTGRGYTFGSGTRLTVV.

This clone was seen a few times. The rearrangement links TRBV6-1 to TRBJ1-2; no firm D call. CDR1 is MNHNS and CDR2 is SASEGT in the germline V gene. This CDR3 contains 9 residues. V was cut by 6 bases and J by 13 bases, with 9 bases left in between. The CDR3 DNA reads as TGTGCCAGCAGCACCCCGCGCACCTTC. It specifies CASSTPRTF.

The chain uses TRBV18 and TRBJ2-4, with a weak D call TRBD1 (5 bases). Trimming removed 3 bases at V and 2 bases at J, with 17 bases between. CDR1 KGHSH and CDR2 LQKENI come from the germline V gene. This CDR3 contains 17 residues. In DNA, the CDR3 is TGTGCCAGCTCACCCGAGACAGACCTTCGGACCAAAAACATTCAGTACTTC. Protein sequence: CASSPETDLRTKNIQYF.

This chain uses TRBV19 with TRBJ1-6, with D hard to call. V lost 8 bases to trimming and J lost 6 bases, with 11 bases between them. This CDR3 comprises 13 residues. The germline gives CDR1 LNHDA, CDR2 SQIVND (reference sequence). CDR3 sequence: CASSRVSNSPLHF. CDR3 bases: TGTGCCAGTTCTCGGGTCAGTAATTCACCCCTCCACTTT.

The chain has TRBV5-3 and TRBJ2-7, with 7 positions matching TRBD1. TRBV5-3 is an ORF for which the function is uncertain. V lost 0 bases to trimming and J lost 3 bases; unmatched junction nucleotides: 6. The CDR3 contains 15 residues. The CDR3 DNA reads TGTGCCAGAAGCTTGGGTCCGGGACAGCTCTACGAGCAGTACTTC. It encodes CARSLGPGQLYEQYF.

The chain has TRBV6-6 and TRBJ2-3; D may be TRBD1 (6 bases). CDR1 is MNHNY and CDR2 is SVGAGI in the germline V gene (reference sequence). CDR3 length: 16 amino acids. V lost 0 bases to trimming and J lost 5 bases, with 15 bases between them. Written as DNA, the CDR3 is TGTGCCAGCAGTTACTCTCCAGGGGCGCAGGGAGATACGCAGTATTTT. Protein sequence: CASSYSPGAQGDTQYF.

This chain uses TRBV5-1 with TRBJ1-4, with D perhaps matching TRBD1 (6 bases). Trimming removed 7 bases at V and 0 bases at J, with 13 bases between. This CDR3 is built from 15 residues. CDR1 and CDR2 (germline): SGHRS, YFSETQ. The CDR3 nucleotides read TGCGCCAGCCGGACAGCCCGAACAACTAATGAAAAACTGTTTTTT. This gives the protein CASRTARTTNEKLFF.